The 19 T cell receptor beta chains in this list originate from one sample, sequenced in a study of T cell repertoires in cytomegalovirus infection. TCRdb re-called the reads through MiXCR, storing one row per CDR3 protein. In the table there are some 480,000 distinct CDR3 sequences, roughly a third of which are singletons. Their specific antigens are unknown. The starting material was cultured PBMCs, obtained from culture after CMV antigen stimulation. The receptors come from a human donor in good health (CMV status not recorded). Some clones in this sample may be carry-over from other donors' samples.

This clonotype has more than one count but fewer than ten. The chain is built from TRBV4-3 and TRBJ2-1; D not resolved. V was clipped by 4 bases and J by 12 bases, with 16 bases between them. This CDR3 region has 13 residues. In germline, CDR1 is LGHNA, CDR2 YSLEER. This CDR3 is CASSLQGGYGQFF. The CDR3 region has the DNA TGCGCCAGCAGCCTCCAAGGCGGATACGGGCAGTTCTTC.

This clonotype was detected a few times. The V and J genes are TRBV5-4 and TRBJ2-6; the match to TRBD1 covers 8 bases. Germline-derived CDR1 and CDR2 are SGHNT and YYREEE (reference sequence). The CDR3 spans 19 residues. With 0 bases clipped from V and 0 bases from J, the junction kept 8 bases outside the gene matches. Here the CDR3 reads CASSLVQGVIRSGANVLTF. For the CDR3, the DNA is TGTGCCAGCAGCTTGGTACAGGGGGTAATCCGCTCTGGGGCCAACGTCCTGACTTTC.

This clonotype appeared a few times. The chain employs TRBV7-8 and TRBJ1-6, with D perhaps TRBD1 (6 bases). V was clipped by 5 bases and J by 0 bases, with 11 bases between them. The CDR3 length is 16 residues. CDR1 is SGHVS and CDR2 is FQNEAQ in the germline V gene. The CDR3 sequence: CASSPTGNSYNSPLHF. In nucleotides, the CDR3 is TGTGCCAGCAGCCCCACAGGGAACTCCTATAATTCACCCCTCCACTTT.

This clonotype has at least ten counts. The chain employs TRBV7-2 and TRBJ1-2; D perhaps matches TRBD1 (6 bases). Trimming removed 5 bases at V and 0 bases at J, with 13 bases between. This CDR3 contains 15 residues. CDR1 and CDR2 (germline): SGHTA, FQGNSA. The CDR3 DNA is TGTGCCAGCAGCATCAACAGGGCGGCTAACTATGGCTACACCTTC. The encoded protein is CASSINRAANYGYTF.

CDR3 sequence reads: CASRMEASGRNEQFF. The CDR3 region has the DNA TGTGCCAGCAGGATGGAGGCTAGTGGACGGAATGAGCAGTTCTTC. The chain is built from TRBV28 and TRBJ2-1; D is perhaps TRBD2 (5 bases). There are 15 residues in the CDR3. Trimming pared 6 bases from V and 7 bases from J, leaving 19 bases between. CDR1 and CDR2 (germline): MDHEN, SYDVKM. Full variable domain (missing parts from reference TRBV28 and TRBJ2-1): DVKVTQSSRYLVKRTGEKVFLECVQDMDHENMFWYRQDPGLGLRLIYFSYDVKMKEKGDIPEGYSVSREKKERFSLILESASTNQTSMYLCASRMEASGRNEQFFGPGTRLTVL.

Comment on this clonotype: The CDR3 does not close with the conserved phenylalanine or tryptophan, likely indicating a read error. CDR3 sequence: CASSFAGQGMGYTL. In DNA, the CDR3 is TGTGCCAGCAGTTTTGCGGGACAGGGGATGGGCTACACCTTA. This sequence joins TRBV12-3 or TRBV12-4 and TRBJ1-2, with 10 bases matching TRBD1. The length of the CDR3 is 14 residues. Germline trimming cut 3 bases from V and 8 bases from J; bases unmatched to any gene: 6.

This clonotype was picked up a small number of times. The DNA for the CDR3 is TGTGCCAGCAGCCTCGACCTTTTTAGCGGGAGTGCCAAAAACATTCAGTACTTC. Translated: CASSLDLFSGSAKNIQYF. This chain uses TRBV7-2 with TRBJ2-4; 9 bases are shared with TRBD2. CDR3 length equals 18 residues. Germline CDR1 SGHTA, CDR2 FQGNSA. V dropped 5 bases and J dropped 1; count of bases not matched to a gene: 12.

V is TRBV29-1 and J is TRBJ2-1, with D perhaps matching TRBD2 (5 bases). CDR3 length: 15 residues. Per the germline V gene, CDR1 is SQVTM and CDR2 is ANQGSEA. The V end was cut by 0 bases, the J end by 4 bases, with 13 bases between. The CDR3 region is CSVEDPLALYNEQFF. In DNA, the CDR3 is TGCAGCGTTGAAGATCCCCTAGCCTTATACAATGAGCAGTTCTTC.

This clonotype was counted between two and nine times. V is TRBV6-2 or TRBV6-3 and J is TRBJ2-7, with 13 bases lining up with TRBD2. Germline V gene sequence: CDR1 MNHEY, CDR2 SVGEGT. J lost 5 bases, V lost 6 bases, and 7 bases had no gene match. The CDR3 spans 15 residues. For the CDR3, the DNA is TGTGCCAGCAGCTACGGGACTAGCGGGACCCACGAGCAGTACGTC. It translates to CASSYGTSGTHEQYV.

CDR3 sequence: CASSPPSPWVEQFF. The CDR3 region has the DNA TGTGCCAGCAGTCCACCCTCCCCTTGGGTTGAGCAGTTCTTC. The chain combines TRBV7-6 with TRBJ2-1; no firm D call. Trimming cost V 6 bases and J 9 bases, with 18 bases left between them. The CDR3 has 14 amino acids. Germline assignment: CDR1 SGHVS and CDR2 FNYEAQ.

The gene calls are TRBV7-2 and TRBJ2-5, with 8 bases fitting TRBD1. CDR3 length: 16 residues. Germline lookup yields CDR1 SGHTA and CDR2 FQGNSA. The J segment lost 2 bases and the V segment lost 5 bases, leaving 10 bases of the junction unmatched. CDR3 loop: CASSLSGTGIQETQYF. The CDR3 DNA is TGTGCCAGCAGCCTCTCCGGGACAGGAATACAAGAGACCCAGTACTTC.

This clonotype was seen more than once but under ten times. This chain connects TRBV6-1 to TRBJ2-2; D gene uncertain. CDR1 is MNHNS and CDR2 is SASEGT in the germline V gene. The V and J ends lost 7 bases and 4 bases respectively, with 7 bases between them. The CDR3 is made up of 12 amino acids. Here the CDR3 reads CASKYSTGELFF. CDR3 DNA sequence: TGTGCCAGCAAATACAGCACCGGGGAGCTGTTTTTT.

The chain links TRBV7-2 to TRBJ1-3, with 10 positions matching TRBD1. The V gene end was trimmed by 5 bases and the J gene end by 6 bases; junction bases not matched to a gene: 7. There are 15 residues in the CDR3. Per germline, CDR1 SGHTA and CDR2 FQGNSA. The CDR3 DNA follows: TGTGCCAGCAGCCCCATGAGACAGGGGGCAAACACCATATATTTT. The encoded protein is CASSPMRQGANTIYF.

J is TRBJ2-3 and V is TRBV19; no clear D. This CDR3 spans 14 amino acids. The V and J ends lost 5 bases and 0 bases respectively, with 9 bases between them. Germline assignment: CDR1 LNHDA and CDR2 SQIVND (reference sequence). In nucleotides, the CDR3 is TGTGCCAGTAGTGGCTGGGGTAGCACAGATACGCAGTATTTT. Its protein product is CASSGWGSTDTQYF.

This clonotype has more than one count but fewer than ten. The J gene is TRBJ2-5, the V gene TRBV7-6; a weak D match, TRBD1 (5 bases). This CDR3 has 15 amino acids. V gave up 5 bases and J gave up 5 bases, with 18 bases separating them. CDR1 is SGHVS and CDR2 is FNYEAQ in the germline V gene. The CDR3 coding sequence is TGTGCCAGCAGCCTGACCTTCGGACAACGGGAGACCCAGTACTTC. It codes for CASSLTFGQRETQYF.

In its sample, this clonotype was seen many times. The chain recombines TRBV7-2 with TRBJ2-5, with no clear D. The ends were cut back, 5 bases at V and 2 bases at J, with 12 bases in the middle. The CDR3 extends over 14 amino acids. Germline CDR1 is SGHTA and CDR2 is FQGNSA. The CDR3 sequence: CASSPATRQETQYF. The CDR3 DNA is TGTGCCAGCAGCCCGGCGACGAGACAAGAGACCCAGTACTTC.

The chain has TRBV7-9 and TRBJ2-1; 9 bases map to TRBD2. Germline CDR1 is SEHNR and CDR2 is FQNEAQ (reference sequence). The CDR3 runs to 15 residues. J lost 7 bases, V lost 5 bases, and 9 bases had no gene match. This CDR3 is CASSHGGRVDNEQFF. As DNA, the CDR3 is TGTGCCAGCAGCCACGGCGGGAGGGTTGATAATGAGCAGTTCTTC.

This clonotype came up a few times. The rearrangement links TRBV4-1 to TRBJ2-2; 9 bases are a match to TRBD1. Germline CDR1 MGHRA, CDR2 YSYEKL. With V trimmed by 1 base and J by 6 bases, 6 bases remained unmatched. The CDR3 consists of 16 residues. The CDR3, as DNA: TGCGCCAGCAGCCAAGTCGGGACAGGGCGGTCCGGGGAGCTGTTTTTT. Its translation is CASSQVGTGRSGELFF.

This clonotype was observed a few times. The chain combines TRBV5-5 with TRBJ2-1, with D possibly matching TRBD2 (6 bases). The CDR3 runs 14 residues. With 4 bases removed from V and 5 bases from J, the gap between germline ends came to 13 bases. Germline V lookup: CDR1 SGHKS, CDR2 YYEKEE (reference sequence). For the CDR3, the DNA is TGTGCCAGCAGCCCGGGACTCAACGACAATGAGCAGTTCTTC. This encodes CASSPGLNDNEQFF.